The rows below give T cell receptor beta chains drawn from one sample of a study of blood T cell repertoires in COVID-19. Sequenced by immunoSEQ multiplex PCR; TCRdb stores in-frame clones only, minus some. The sample lists more than 150,000 clones, 80% to 90% occurring once. The sequencing sample was made of peripheral blood. Every receptor here comes from a man aged 60 to 69 with acute or convalescent COVID-19. Each CDR3 is given with its conserved first and last residue. Only part of the rows carry a size: once, few, many, or a class if the clone is expanded.

clone size: NA; CDR3 length: 15; V gene: TRBV19; J gene: TRBJ1-5; CDR3 protein: CASLPMQGGNQPQHF
clone size: few; CDR3 length: 15; V gene: TRBV7-9; J gene: TRBJ2-5; CDR3 protein: CASSLSDRVSGTQYF
clone size: NA; CDR3 length: 15; V gene: TRBV28; J gene: TRBJ2-7; CDR3 protein: CASSSPRQGINEQYF
clone size: NA; CDR3 length: 14; V gene: TRBV29-1; J gene: TRBJ2-1; CDR3 protein: CSVRQGSTGNEQFF
clone size: NA; CDR3 length: 14; V gene: TRBV4-2; J gene: TRBJ2-3; CDR3 protein: CASTTGTSDNAQYF
clone size: NA; CDR3 length: 13; V gene: TRBV6-5; J gene: TRBJ2-1; CDR3 protein: CASSYGRLDEQFF
clone size: NA; CDR3 length: 15; V gene: TRBV2; J gene: TRBJ1-2; CDR3 protein: CASSEVRGEGRGYTF
clone size: once; CDR3 length: 14; V gene: TRBV9; J gene: TRBJ2-2; CDR3 protein: CASSPRRGAGELFF
clone size: NA; CDR3 length: 16; V gene: TRBV5-1; J gene: TRBJ2-1; CDR3 protein: CASSFFGTSGYNEQFF
clone size: NA; CDR3 length: 13; V gene: TRBV9; J gene: TRBJ2-1; CDR3 protein: CASSGSPYNEQFF
clone size: NA; CDR3 length: 14; V gene: TRBV2; J gene: TRBJ2-1; CDR3 protein: CASSWDRGYNEQFF
clone size: few; CDR3 length: 11; V gene: TRBV2; J gene: TRBJ2-5; CDR3 protein: CASSARETQYF
clone size: NA; CDR3 length: 14; V gene: TRBV28; J gene: TRBJ2-7; CDR3 protein: CASTSRGRGHEQYF
clone size: NA; CDR3 length: 15; V gene: TRBV27; J gene: TRBJ2-7; CDR3 protein: CASSFYRGDGDEQYF
clone size: NA; CDR3 length: 15; V gene: TRBV28; J gene: TRBJ1-2; CDR3 protein: CASSSPGQGENGYTF
clone size: NA; CDR3 length: 16; V gene: TRBV7-8; J gene: TRBJ1-1; CDR3 protein: CASSLEQGAPNTEAFF
clone size: NA; CDR3 length: 13; V gene: TRBV12-3/TRBV12-4; J gene: TRBJ2-1; CDR3 protein: CASRPGSYNEQFF
clone size: NA; CDR3 length: 14; V gene: TRBV7-9; J gene: TRBJ1-4; CDR3 protein: CASSSGSLNEKLFF
clone size: many; CDR3 length: 16; V gene: TRBV7-3; J gene: TRBJ2-1; CDR3 protein: CASSLNRLAEGHEQFF
clone size: NA; CDR3 length: 14; V gene: TRBV29-1; J gene: TRBJ2-5; CDR3 protein: CSVEDIDSQETQYF
clone size: NA; CDR3 length: 14; V gene: TRBV18; J gene: TRBJ2-7; CDR3 protein: CASSSTGGPYEQYF
clone size: NA; CDR3 length: 15; V gene: TRBV30; J gene: TRBJ1-1; CDR3 protein: CASERGRWVHTEAFF
clone size: NA; CDR3 length: 10; V gene: TRBV30; J gene: TRBJ1-1; CDR3 protein: CGGENTEAFF